Listed below are T cell receptor beta chains from one sample, sequenced in a study of blood T cell repertoires in COVID-19. Profiled with immunoSEQ multiplex PCR; TCRdb holds only in-frame clones, not every one. Of roughly 220,000 clones detected, 80% appear once; the ten largest clones hold approximately 4.3%. The sample was PBMCs or T cells enriched from blood (not recorded which). These TCRs come from a man aged 25-40 years with acute COVID-19. CDR3s include the opening cysteine and the closing phenylalanine or tryptophan. The order of the fields is V gene, J gene, D gene, clone size, CDR3 protein, CDR3 DNA. The D gene is left open where the match is weak. The listing skips clone size in some rows; elsewhere it reads once, few, many or a size class.

TRBV19	TRBJ1-2	.	few	CASTPQGAILYGYTF	TGTGCCAGTACCCCTCAGGGCGCGATACTCTATGGCTACACCTTC
TRBV29-1	TRBJ2-7	.	once	CSVGGGPYEQYF	TGCAGCGTTGGCGGGGGCCCCTACGAGCAGTACTTC
TRBV11-3	TRBJ2-2	.	.	CASRSTGEGTGELFF	TGTGCCAGCAGGTCGACAGGGGAGGGCACCGGGGAGCTGTTTTTT
TRBV9	TRBJ2-1	TRBD1	.	CASSVGDRGGNEQFF	TGTGCCAGCAGCGTAGGGGACAGGGGTGGGAATGAGCAGTTCTTC
TRBV3-1/TRBV3-2	TRBJ2-5	.	.	CASSQPLQGGETQYF	TGTGCCAGCAGCCAACCACTACAGGGAGGGGAGACCCAGTACTTC
TRBV5-6	TRBJ1-3	.	few	CASSFGPFVTGAAGNTIYF	TGTGCCAGCAGCTTTGGGCCCTTCGTGACCGGCGCCGCTGGAAACACCATATATTTT
TRBV4-1	TRBJ1-1	.	.	CASSHERGTEAFF	TGCGCCAGCAGCCACGAGCGGGGCACTGAAGCTTTCTTT
TRBV27	TRBJ2-7	TRBD1	.	CASSLIRGNEQYF	TGTGCCAGCAGTTTGATCAGGGGGAACGAGCAGTACTTC
TRBV6-5	TRBJ1-3	TRBD1	.	CASSLTGPGNTIYF	TGTGCCAGCAGTTTGACAGGGCCGGGAAACACCATATATTTT
TRBV2	TRBJ1-5	.	.	CASSEGKINQPQHF	TGTGCCAGCAGTGAAGGTAAAATCAATCAGCCCCAGCATTTT
TRBV5-1	TRBJ1-6	TRBD1	few	CASSRDRVGNSPLHF	TGCGCCAGCAGCAGAGACAGGGTGGGGAATTCACCCCTCCACTTT